The present entry profiles one T cell receptor beta chain with its context. The record originates from a study of blood T cell repertoires in COVID-19. Study background: Whether acute or convalescent, the COVID-19 samples came from the United States, Italy and Spain. T cells, B-cell-depleted T cells, or PBMCs supplied cDNA or gDNA.

Participant ages covered roughly 18 to 89 years across 24 US areas. The CDR3 covers 13 residues. Germline V gives CDR1 LNHNV, CDR2 YYDKDF (reference sequence). Trimming cost V 3 bases and J 6 bases, with 8 bases left between them. TCRdb's table, derived via immunoSEQ multiplex PCR, lists solely in-frame clones and lacks some. The sample shows about 310,000 clones, nearly 90% of them seen only once. This TCR came from a woman in her twenties or thirties who had recovered from COVID-19. The sample taken for sequencing was PBMCs or T cells enriched from blood (not recorded which). The genes are TRBV15 and TRBJ1-4, with D perhaps matching TRBD1 (5 bases). CDR3 sequence reads: CATSSQGDEKLFF. The CDR3 DNA sequence: TGTGCCACCAGCAGCCAGGGCGATGAAAAACTGTTTTTT.